This TCR beta chain was obtained from a study of blood T cell repertoires in COVID-19. Study as a whole: There were acute and convalescent COVID-19 samples, and they came from the United States, Italy and Spain. The cDNA or gDNA used as material had been derived from T cells, B-cell-depleted T cells, or PBMCs.

Methods used by the authors: Estimates of nucleated cell counts were drawn from the amplification of reference gene primers. The table came from immunoSEQ multiplex PCR; TCRdb's copy has only in-frame clones and leaves some out. The V and J calls and clone size come from that table; D and trimming were worked out from the DNA. The sample holds 150,000 to 200,000 clones, around 90% seen once. CDR1 and CDR2 from the germline V gene are SGHNT and YYREEE (reference sequence). The CDR3 extends over 13 amino acids. V lost 3 bases and J 2 bases, leaving 9 bases between the germline ends. The sequencing input was peripheral blood. The chain combines TRBV5-4 with TRBJ2-7; D is unresolved. This TCR came from a man aged 55-75 years with acute or convalescent COVID-19. The CDR3 protein is CASSSGVAYEQYF. The CDR3 DNA reads as TGTGCCAGCAGCTCAGGCGTGGCCTACGAGCAGTACTTC.